This T cell receptor (beta chain) originates from a study of cytomegalovirus exposure and HLA in healthy donors. Background on the study: Earlier, 150 million to 200 million T cells were analyzed, and some 120 million unique TCR beta sequences were found among them. Notes on the study in general: A missense DCLRE1C variant was associated with V- and J-gene trimming of TCR beta chains in a later analysis, and an independent cohort replicated the association.

Details on this clone: Its target is unknown.

The CDR3 is made up of 13 amino acids. Germline V CDR1 and CDR2: KGHSH, LQKENI. Trimming shortened V by 3 bases and J by 9 bases, and 12 bases separated the two germline ends. PCR primers comprised 60 Vbeta and 13 Jbeta primers. The data were produced by immunoSEQ multiplex PCR, yet TCRdb's version contains in-frame clones alone and is incomplete. The table lists more than 150,000 clones, approximately 78% of them singletons, with roughly 0.8% in the top ten. The TCR comes from a woman under 30 in good health and CMV-seronegative. The V call is TRBV18, the J call TRBJ2-1, with a possible D match to TRBD2 (6 bases). Input material: PBMCs. The CDR3 here is CASSPSGVGEQFF. CDR3 DNA sequence: TGTGCCAGCTCACCTTCGGGAGTTGGTGAGCAGTTCTTC.